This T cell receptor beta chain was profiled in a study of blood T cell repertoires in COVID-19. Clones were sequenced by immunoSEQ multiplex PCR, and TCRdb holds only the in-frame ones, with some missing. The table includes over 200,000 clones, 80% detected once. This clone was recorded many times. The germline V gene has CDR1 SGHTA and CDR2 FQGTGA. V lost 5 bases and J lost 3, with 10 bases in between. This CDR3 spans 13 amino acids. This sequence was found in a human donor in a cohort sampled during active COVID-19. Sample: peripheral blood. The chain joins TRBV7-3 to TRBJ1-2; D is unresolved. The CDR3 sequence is CASSADNYYGYTF. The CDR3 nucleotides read TGTGCCAGCAGCGCAGACAACTACTATGGCTACACCTTC.